This TCR beta chain was recovered during a study of CD8 T cells in ankylosing spondylitis. General study points: Reportedly, significant enrichment of disease-linked clones occurred in matched ankylosing spondylitis synovial fluid. Disease-linked clones, CD8+, were relatively rare in peripheral blood. A TCR beta motif of eight or nine highly homologous variants seemed to mark ankylosing spondylitis blood. Previous work reported some of these motif variants in the synovial fluid and blood of reactive arthritis.

This clonotype was found many times. The antigen is not known. Trimming took off 3 bases at V and 2 bases at J, with 9 bases between the two ends. Germline CDR1 MGHRA, CDR2 YSYEKL. The CDR3 has 14 amino acids. In making TCR beta libraries, quantitative 5'-RACE with molecular barcodes was used. TCRdb itself ran the 5' RACE reads through MiXCR, one entry per CDR3 protein. The top ten clones hold approximately 15% of a sample with about 210,000 distinct CDR3 sequences, 5.5% to 7.5% of them seen once. This receptor was taken from a male donor with ankylosing spondylitis. Source material: blood, either unsorted or a sorted T cell fraction (not recorded which). The rearrangement links TRBV4-1 to TRBJ2-3, with D hard to call. DNA for the CDR3: TGCGCCAGCAGCCAGTTCAGCTCCACAGATACGCAGTATTTT. It codes for CASSQFSSTDTQYF.